The rows below give T cell receptor beta chains drawn from one sample of a study of monozygotic twins with inflammatory bowel disease. From the 5' RACE reads, TCRdb lists one entry per CDR3 protein and no DNA. The listing records 400,000 to 500,000 distinct CDR3 sequences. The sequenced material came from blood. The receptors come from a human donor with ulcerative colitis or Crohn's disease, or a healthy co-twin of an affected twin (not recorded which). The CDR3 runs from the conserved cysteine through the conserved F or W.

>TRBJ1-1|TRBV18
CASSPPGQAMNTEAFF
>TRBJ2-3|TRBV24-1
CATSPWVGRRTQYF
>TRBJ1-2|TRBV7-2
CASSRTGDYGYTF
>TRBJ2-4|TRBV4-1
CASSQEGGGIDIQYF
>TRBJ2-3|TRBV20-1
CSAPQGASTDTQYF
>TRBJ2-3|TRBV19
CASSLGLQDTQYF
>TRBJ2-1|TRBV7-8
CASSSSRAYNEQFF
>TRBJ2-5|TRBV18
CASSPGLAGGPSETQYF
>TRBJ2-1|TRBV5-1
CASGRGGMDEQFF
>TRBJ2-2|TRBV29-1
CSAAGLASNTGELVF
>TRBJ2-3|TRBV28
CASSGTDPFTDTQYF